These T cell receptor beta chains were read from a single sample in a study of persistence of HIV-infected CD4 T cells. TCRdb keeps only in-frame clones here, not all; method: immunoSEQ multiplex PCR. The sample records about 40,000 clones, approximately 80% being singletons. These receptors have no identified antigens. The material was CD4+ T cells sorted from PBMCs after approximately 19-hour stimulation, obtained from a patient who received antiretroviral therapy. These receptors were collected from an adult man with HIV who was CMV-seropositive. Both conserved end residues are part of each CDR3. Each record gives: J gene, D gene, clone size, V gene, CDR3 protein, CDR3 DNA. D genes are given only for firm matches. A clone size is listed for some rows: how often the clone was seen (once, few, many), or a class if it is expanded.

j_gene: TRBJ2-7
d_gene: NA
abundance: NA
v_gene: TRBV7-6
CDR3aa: CASSSRMQGEQYF
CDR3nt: TGTGCCAGCAGCTCCCGGATGCAAGGCGAGCAGTACTTC

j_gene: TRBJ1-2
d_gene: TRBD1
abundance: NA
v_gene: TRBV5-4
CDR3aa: CASSQGQGVNYGYTF
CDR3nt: TGTGCCAGCAGTCAGGGACAGGGCGTTAACTATGGCTACACCTTC

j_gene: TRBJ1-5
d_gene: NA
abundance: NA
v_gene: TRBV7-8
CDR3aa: CASSLEGRQGAYSNQPQHF
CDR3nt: TGTGCCAGCAGCTTAGAAGGGAGGCAGGGAGCATATAGCAATCAGCCCCAGCATTTT

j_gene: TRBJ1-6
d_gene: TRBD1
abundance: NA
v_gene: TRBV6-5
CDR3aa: CASRAWDRYFSPLHF
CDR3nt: TGTGCCAGCAGGGCATGGGACAGGTATTTTTCACCCCTCCACTTT

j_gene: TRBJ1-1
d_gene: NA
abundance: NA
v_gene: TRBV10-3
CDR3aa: CAISDGNTEAFF
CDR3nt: TGTGCCATCAGTGACGGAAACACTGAAGCTTTCTTT

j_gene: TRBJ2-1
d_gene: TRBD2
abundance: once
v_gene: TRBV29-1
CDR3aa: CSVSGTSGSDEQFF
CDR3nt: TGCAGCGTTTCCGGGACTAGCGGAAGTGATGAGCAGTTCTTC

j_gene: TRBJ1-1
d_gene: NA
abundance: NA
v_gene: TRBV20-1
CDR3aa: CSASWPGRTEAFF
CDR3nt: TGCAGTGCTAGTTGGCCGGGGCGCACTGAAGCTTTCTTT

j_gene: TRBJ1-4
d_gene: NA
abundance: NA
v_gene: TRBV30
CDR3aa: CAWSVFGGAFFGTNEKLFF
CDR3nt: TGTGCCTGGAGTGTATTTGGGGGGGCTTTTTTTGGAACTAATGAAAAACTGTTTTTT

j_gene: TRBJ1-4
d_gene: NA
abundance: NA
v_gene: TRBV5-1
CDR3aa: CASSLGTGATNEKLFF
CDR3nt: TGCGCCAGCAGCTTGGGCACTGGCGCAACTAATGAAAAACTGTTTTTT

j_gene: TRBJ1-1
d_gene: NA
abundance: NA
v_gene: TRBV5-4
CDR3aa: CASSPENRAGTEAFF
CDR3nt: TGTGCCAGCAGCCCCGAAAACAGGGCGGGCACTGAAGCTTTCTTT

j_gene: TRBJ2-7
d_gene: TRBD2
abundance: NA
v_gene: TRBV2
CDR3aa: CASKSEPSGVGGEQYF
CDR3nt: TGTGCCAGTAAATCCGAGCCTAGCGGGGTGGGAGGCGAGCAGTACTTC

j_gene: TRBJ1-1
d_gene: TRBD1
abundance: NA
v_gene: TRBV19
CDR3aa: CASRGQGANTEAFF
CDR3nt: TGTGCCAGTAGGGGACAGGGAGCGAACACTGAAGCTTTCTTT

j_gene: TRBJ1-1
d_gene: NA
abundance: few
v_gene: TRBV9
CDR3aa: CASSGTMNTEAFF
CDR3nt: TGTGCCAGCAGCGGGACAATGAACACTGAAGCTTTCTTT

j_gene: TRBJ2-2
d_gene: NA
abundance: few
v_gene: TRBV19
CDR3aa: CASSIGRTDRTRELFF
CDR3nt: TGTGCCAGTAGTATAGGGAGGACGGACCGCACTAGGGAGCTGTTTTTT

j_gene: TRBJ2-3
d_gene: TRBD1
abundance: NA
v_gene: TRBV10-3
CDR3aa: CAISESDRVKSDTQYF
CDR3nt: TGTGCCATCAGTGAGAGCGACAGGGTTAAATCAGATACGCAGTATTTT

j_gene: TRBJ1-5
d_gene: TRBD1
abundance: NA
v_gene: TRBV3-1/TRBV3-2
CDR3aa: CATLPTGVKGNQPQHF
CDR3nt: TGTGCCACTCTTCCGACAGGGGTGAAGGGCAATCAGCCCCAGCATTTT

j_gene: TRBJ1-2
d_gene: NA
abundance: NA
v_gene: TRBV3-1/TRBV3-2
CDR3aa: CASSQEYGYTF
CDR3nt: TGTGCCAGCAGCCAAGAATATGGCTACACCTTC

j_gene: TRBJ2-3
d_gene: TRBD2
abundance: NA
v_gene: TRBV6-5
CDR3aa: CAGRTSGRTDTQYF
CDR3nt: TGTGCCGGAAGGACTAGCGGGAGGACAGATACGCAGTATTTT

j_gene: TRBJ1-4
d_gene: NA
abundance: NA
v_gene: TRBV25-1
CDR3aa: CASSDPLGGEKLFF
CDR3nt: TGTGCCAGCAGTGACCCTCTCGGAGGTGAAAAACTGTTTTTT

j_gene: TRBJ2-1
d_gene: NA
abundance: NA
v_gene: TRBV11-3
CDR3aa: CASSGARDNEQFF
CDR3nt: TGTGCCAGCAGCGGGGCAAGGGACAATGAGCAGTTCTTC

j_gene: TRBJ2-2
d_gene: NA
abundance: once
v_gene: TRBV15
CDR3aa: CATAAGLTVETGELFF
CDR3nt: TGTGCCACCGCGGCAGGTCTTACCGTTGAGACCGGGGAGCTGTTTTTT

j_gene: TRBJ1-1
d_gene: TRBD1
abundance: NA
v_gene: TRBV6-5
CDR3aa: CASSRQGWPEAFF
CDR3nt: TGTGCCAGCAGTAGACAGGGATGGCCTGAAGCTTTCTTT

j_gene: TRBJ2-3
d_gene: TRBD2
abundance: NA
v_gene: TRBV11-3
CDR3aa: CASSLGLAGSTDTQYF
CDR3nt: TGTGCCAGCAGCTTAGGGCTAGCGGGGAGCACAGATACGCAGTATTTT

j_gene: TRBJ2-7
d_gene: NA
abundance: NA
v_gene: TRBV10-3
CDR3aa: CAISESPDEQYF
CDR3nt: TGTGCCATCAGTGAGTCGCCGGACGAGCAGTACTTC

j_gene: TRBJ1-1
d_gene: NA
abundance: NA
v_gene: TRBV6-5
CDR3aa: CASSYEWDTEAFF
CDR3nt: TGTGCCAGCAGTTACGAATGGGACACTGAAGCTTTCTTT

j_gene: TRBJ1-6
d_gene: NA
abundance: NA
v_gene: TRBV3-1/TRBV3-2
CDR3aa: CASSVTPPIIHHNSPLHF
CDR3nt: TGTGCCAGCAGCGTTACGCCTCCCATCATACATCATAATTCACCCCTCCACTTT

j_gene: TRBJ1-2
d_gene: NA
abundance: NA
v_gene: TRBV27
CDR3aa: CASSLKAPGARGHYGYTF
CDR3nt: TGTGCCAGCAGTTTAAAGGCTCCAGGGGCGCGGGGCCACTATGGCTACACCTTC

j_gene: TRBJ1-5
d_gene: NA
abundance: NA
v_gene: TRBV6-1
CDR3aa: CASSGTATYTNQPQHF
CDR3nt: TGTGCCAGCAGTGGGACAGCCACTTATACTAATCAGCCCCAGCATTTT

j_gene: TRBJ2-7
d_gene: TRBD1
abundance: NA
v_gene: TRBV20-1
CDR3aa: CSAYDRGRQYF
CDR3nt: TGCAGTGCTTACGACAGGGGGCGCCAGTACTTC

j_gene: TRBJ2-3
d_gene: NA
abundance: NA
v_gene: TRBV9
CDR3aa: CASSERLLSTDTQYF
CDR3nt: TGTGCCAGCAGCGAGCGTCTACTAAGCACAGATACGCAGTATTTT

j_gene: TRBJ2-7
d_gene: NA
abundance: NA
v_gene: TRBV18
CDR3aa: CASSPSRGEQYF
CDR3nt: TGTGCCAGCTCACCATCGAGGGGCGAGCAGTACTTC

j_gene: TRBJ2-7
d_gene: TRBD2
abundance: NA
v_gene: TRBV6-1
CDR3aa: CASSEHLAGDVEQYF
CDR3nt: TGTGCCAGCAGTGAACACCTAGCGGGAGATGTCGAGCAGTACTTC

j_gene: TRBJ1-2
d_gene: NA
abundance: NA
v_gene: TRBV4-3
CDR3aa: CASSQERANYGYTF
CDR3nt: TGCGCCAGCAGCCAAGAACGAGCTAACTATGGCTACACCTTC

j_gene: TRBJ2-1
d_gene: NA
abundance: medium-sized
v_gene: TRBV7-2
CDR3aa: CASSLGAGMSSYNEQFF
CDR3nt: TGTGCCAGCAGCTTAGGGGCAGGTATGAGCTCCTACAATGAGCAGTTCTTC

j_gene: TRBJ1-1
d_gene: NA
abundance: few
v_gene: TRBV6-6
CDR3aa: CASSPTGTRNTEAFF
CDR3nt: TGTGCCAGCAGTCCCACCGGGACCCGGAACACTGAAGCTTTCTTT

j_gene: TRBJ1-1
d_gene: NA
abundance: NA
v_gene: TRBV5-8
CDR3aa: CASSLWAGTEAFF
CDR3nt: TGTGCCAGCAGCTTGTGGGCTGGCACTGAAGCTTTCTTT

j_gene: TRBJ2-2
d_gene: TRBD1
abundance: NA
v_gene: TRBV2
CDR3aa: CASIRQGDGELFF
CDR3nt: TGTGCCAGCATTCGACAGGGGGACGGGGAGCTGTTTTTT

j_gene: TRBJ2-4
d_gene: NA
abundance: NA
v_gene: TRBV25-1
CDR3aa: CASSEASLSAKNIQYF
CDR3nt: TGTGCCAGCAGTGAGGCGAGCTTATCAGCCAAAAACATTCAGTACTTC

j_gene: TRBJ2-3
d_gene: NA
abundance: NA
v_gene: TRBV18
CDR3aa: CASSPGEGFTDTQYF
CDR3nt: TGTGCCAGCTCACCCGGAGAGGGGTTCACAGATACGCAGTATTTT

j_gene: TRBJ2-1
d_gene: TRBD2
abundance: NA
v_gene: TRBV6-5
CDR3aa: CASSLSGRAKNEQFF
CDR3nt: TGTGCCAGCAGTCTTAGCGGGAGGGCCAAAAATGAGCAGTTCTTC

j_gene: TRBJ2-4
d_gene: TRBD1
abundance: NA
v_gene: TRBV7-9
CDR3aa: CASSLAIQGDIAKNIQYF
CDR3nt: TGTGCCAGCAGCTTAGCCATTCAGGGGGATATAGCCAAAAACATTCAGTACTTC

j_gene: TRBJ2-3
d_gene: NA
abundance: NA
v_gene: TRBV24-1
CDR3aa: CATSDLGKTSTDTQYF
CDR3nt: TGTGCCACCAGTGATTTGGGGAAAACTAGCACAGATACGCAGTATTTT

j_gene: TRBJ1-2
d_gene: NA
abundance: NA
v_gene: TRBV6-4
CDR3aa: CASSDSNSLFRVGYTF
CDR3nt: TGTGCCAGCAGTGACTCGAATAGTTTGTTTCGGGTCGGCTACACCTTC

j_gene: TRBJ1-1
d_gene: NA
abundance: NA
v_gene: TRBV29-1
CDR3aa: CSGRVTNTEAFF
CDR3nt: TGCAGCGGGAGGGTTACGAACACTGAAGCTTTCTTT

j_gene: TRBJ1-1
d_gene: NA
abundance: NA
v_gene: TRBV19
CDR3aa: CASHTTLPNTEAFF
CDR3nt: TGTGCCAGCCACACGACACTCCCGAACACTGAAGCTTTCTTT

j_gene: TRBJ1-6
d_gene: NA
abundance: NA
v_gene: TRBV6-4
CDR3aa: CASSDSGNNSPLHF
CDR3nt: TGTGCCAGCAGTGACTCGGGAAATAATTCACCCCTCCACTTT

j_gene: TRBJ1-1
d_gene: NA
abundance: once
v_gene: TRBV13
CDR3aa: CASSLVGAGWETEAFF
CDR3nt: TGTGCCAGCAGCTTAGTGGGGGCGGGTTGGGAGACTGAAGCTTTCTTT

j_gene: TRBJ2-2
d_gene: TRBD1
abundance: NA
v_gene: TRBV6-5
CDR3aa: CASRGQRNTGELFF
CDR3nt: TGTGCCAGCAGGGGACAGAGGAACACCGGGGAGCTGTTTTTT

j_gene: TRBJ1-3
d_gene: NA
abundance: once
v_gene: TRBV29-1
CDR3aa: CSVRGGFSGNTIYF
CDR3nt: TGCAGCGTCCGAGGGGGTTTCTCTGGAAACACCATATATTTT

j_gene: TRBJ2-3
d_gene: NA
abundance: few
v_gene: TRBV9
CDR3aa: CASSVGGGGLPSTDTQYF
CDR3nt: TGTGCCAGCAGCGTAGGAGGCGGGGGCCTACCTAGCACAGATACGCAGTATTTT

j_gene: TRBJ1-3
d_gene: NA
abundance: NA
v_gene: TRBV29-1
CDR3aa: CSVWTDSSGNTIYF
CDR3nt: TGCAGCGTTTGGACGGATAGCTCTGGAAACACCATATATTTT

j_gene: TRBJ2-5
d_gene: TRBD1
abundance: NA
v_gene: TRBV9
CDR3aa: CASSKRTGGSAETQYF
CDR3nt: TGTGCCAGCAGCAAACGGACAGGGGGCAGTGCAGAGACCCAGTACTTC

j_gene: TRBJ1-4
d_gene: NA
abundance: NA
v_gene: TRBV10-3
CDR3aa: CATAGALRGEKLFF
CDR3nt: TGTGCCACGGCCGGGGCCCTACGGGGTGAAAAACTGTTTTTT

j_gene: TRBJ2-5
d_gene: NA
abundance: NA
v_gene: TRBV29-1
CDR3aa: CSVGTSNRVETQYF
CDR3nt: TGCAGCGTCGGGACGTCCAATCGAGTGGAGACCCAGTACTTC

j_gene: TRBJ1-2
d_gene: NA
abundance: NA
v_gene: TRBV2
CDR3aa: CASSSIGYTF
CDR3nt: TGTGCCAGCAGTTCAATTGGCTACACCTTC